This T cell receptor (beta chain) was retrieved from a study of blood T cell repertoires in COVID-19. About the research overall: Sites in the United States, Italy and Spain provided acute and convalescent COVID-19 samples. Sources were T cells, B-cell-depleted T cells, or PBMCs; the material itself was cDNA or gDNA.

The germline V gene encodes CDR1 SGHRS and CDR2 YFSETQ. The CDR3 consists of 14 residues. Trimming took 1 base from V and 4 from J, leaving 11 bases between them. Using immunoSEQ multiplex PCR, the repertoire was profiled, and TCRdb retains in-frame clones only, with some absent. The profile shows about 100,000 clones, under 90% of them singletons. The sample was peripheral blood. V gene TRBV5-1 combines with J gene TRBJ2-5; D perhaps matches TRBD2 (7 bases). The sequence was obtained from a human donor in a cohort sampled during active COVID-19. In DNA form, the CDR3 reads TGCGCCAGCAGCTTGCGGGGGGCTTCAGAGACCCAGTACTTC. Translating it yields CASSLRGASETQYF.